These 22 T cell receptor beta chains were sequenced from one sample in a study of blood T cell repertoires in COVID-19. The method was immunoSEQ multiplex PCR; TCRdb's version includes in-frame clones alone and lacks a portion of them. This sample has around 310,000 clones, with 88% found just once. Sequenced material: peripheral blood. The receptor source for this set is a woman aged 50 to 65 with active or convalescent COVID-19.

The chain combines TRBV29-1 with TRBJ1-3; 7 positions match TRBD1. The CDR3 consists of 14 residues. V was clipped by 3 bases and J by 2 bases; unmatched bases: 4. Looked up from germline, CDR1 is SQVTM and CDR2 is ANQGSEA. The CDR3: CSVEEGAAGNTIYF. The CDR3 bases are TGCAGCGTTGAGGAGGGGGCGGCTGGAAACACCATATATTTT.

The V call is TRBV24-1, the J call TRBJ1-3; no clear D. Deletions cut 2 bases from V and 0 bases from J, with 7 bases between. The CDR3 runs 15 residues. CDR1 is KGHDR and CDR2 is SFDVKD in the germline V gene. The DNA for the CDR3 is TGTGCCACCAGTGATTCCAGAGGCTCTGGAAACACCATATATTTT. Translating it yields CATSDSRGSGNTIYF.

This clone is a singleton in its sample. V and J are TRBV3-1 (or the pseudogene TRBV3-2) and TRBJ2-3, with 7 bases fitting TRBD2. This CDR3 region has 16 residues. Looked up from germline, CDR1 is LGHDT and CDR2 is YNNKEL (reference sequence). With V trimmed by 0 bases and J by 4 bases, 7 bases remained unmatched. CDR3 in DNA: TGTGCCAGCAGCCAAGATCGAGAAGCGGGGTCAGATACGCAGTATTTT. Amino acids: CASSQDREAGSDTQYF.

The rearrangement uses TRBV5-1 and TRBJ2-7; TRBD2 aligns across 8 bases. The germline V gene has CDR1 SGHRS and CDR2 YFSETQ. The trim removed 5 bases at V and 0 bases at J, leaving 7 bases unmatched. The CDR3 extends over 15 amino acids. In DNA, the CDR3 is TGCGCCAGCAGTCCCATAGCGGGGCTCTCCTACGAGCAGTACTTC. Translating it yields CASSPIAGLSYEQYF.

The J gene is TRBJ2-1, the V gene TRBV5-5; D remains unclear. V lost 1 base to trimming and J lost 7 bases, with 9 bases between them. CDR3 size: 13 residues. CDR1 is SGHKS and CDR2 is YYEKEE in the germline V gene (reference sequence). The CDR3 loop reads CASSLSPTNEQFF. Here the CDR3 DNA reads TGTGCCAGCAGCTTGTCCCCAACAAATGAGCAGTTCTTC.

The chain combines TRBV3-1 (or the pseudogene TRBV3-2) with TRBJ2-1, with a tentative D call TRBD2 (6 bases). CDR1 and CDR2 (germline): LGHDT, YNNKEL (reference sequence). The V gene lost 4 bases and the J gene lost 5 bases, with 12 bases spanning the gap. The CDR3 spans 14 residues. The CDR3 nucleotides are TGTGCCAGCAGCCTACGGGGGAATGACAATGAGCAGTTCTTC. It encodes CASSLRGNDNEQFF.

The CDR3 nucleotides are TGCGCCAGCAGCCAGACAGGGCTCTCTGGAAACACCATATATTTT. Encoded protein: CASSQTGLSGNTIYF. The chain employs TRBV5-1 and TRBJ1-3, with TRBD1 matching 7 bases. J gave up 0 bases and V 4 bases, and 4 bases lay outside the gene matches. The CDR3 runs 15 residues. CDR1 and CDR2 from the germline V gene are SGHRS and YFSETQ.

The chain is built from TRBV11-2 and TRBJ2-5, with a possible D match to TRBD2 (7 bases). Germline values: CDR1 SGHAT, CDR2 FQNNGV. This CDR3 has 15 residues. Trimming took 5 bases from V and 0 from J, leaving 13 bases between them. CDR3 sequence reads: CASSLQGGHQETQYF. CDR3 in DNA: TGTGCCAGCAGCCTACAGGGAGGGCACCAAGAGACCCAGTACTTC.

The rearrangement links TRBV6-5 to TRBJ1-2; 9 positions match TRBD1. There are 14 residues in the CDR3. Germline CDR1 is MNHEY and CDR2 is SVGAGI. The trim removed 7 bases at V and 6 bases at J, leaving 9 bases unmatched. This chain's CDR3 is CASKKGQGVNGYTF. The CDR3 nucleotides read TGTGCCAGCAAGAAGGGACAGGGCGTAAATGGCTACACCTTC.

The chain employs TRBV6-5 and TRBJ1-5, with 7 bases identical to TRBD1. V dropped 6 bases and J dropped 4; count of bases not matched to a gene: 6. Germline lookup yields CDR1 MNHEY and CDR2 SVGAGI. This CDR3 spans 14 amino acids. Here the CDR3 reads CASSQRGRNQPQHF. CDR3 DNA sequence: TGTGCCAGCAGCCAGAGGGGGCGGAATCAGCCCCAGCATTTT.

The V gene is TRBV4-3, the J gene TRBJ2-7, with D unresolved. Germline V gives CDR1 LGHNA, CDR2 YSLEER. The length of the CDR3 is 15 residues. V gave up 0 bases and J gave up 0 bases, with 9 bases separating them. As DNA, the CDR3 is TGCGCCAGCAGCCAAGACTACCGAAGCTCCTACGAGCAGTACTTC. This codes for CASSQDYRSSYEQYF.

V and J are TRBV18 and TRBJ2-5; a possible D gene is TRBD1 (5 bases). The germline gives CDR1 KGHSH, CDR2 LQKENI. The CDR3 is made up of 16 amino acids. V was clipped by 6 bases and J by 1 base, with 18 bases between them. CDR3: CASSLIVFTGQETQYF. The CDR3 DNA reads TGTGCCAGCTCCCTTATAGTCTTCACAGGCCAAGAGACCCAGTACTTC.

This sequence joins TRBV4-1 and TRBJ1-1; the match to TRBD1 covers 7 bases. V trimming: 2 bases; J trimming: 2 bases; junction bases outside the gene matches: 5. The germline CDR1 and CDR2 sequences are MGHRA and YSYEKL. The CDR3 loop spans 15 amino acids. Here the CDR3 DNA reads TGCGCCAGCAGCCAACCTGACAGGGTCAACACTGAAGCTTTCTTT. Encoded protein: CASSQPDRVNTEAFF.

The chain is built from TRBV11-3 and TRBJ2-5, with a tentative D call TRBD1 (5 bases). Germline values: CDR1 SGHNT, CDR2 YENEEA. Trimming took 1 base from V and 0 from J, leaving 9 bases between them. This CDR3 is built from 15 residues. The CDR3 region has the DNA TGTGCCAGCAGCTTAGCTGTGGGGCACCAAGAGACCCAGTACTTC. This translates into CASSLAVGHQETQYF.

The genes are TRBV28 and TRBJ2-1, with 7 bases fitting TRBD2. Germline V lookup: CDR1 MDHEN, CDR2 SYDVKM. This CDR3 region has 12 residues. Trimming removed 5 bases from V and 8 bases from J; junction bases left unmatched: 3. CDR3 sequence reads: CASSLLADEQFF. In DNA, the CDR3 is TGTGCCAGCAGTCTTCTAGCGGATGAGCAGTTCTTC.

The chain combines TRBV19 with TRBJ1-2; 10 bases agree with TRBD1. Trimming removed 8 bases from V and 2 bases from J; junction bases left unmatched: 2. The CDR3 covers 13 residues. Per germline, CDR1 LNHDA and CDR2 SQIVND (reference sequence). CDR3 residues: CASSDRGNYGYTF. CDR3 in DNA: TGTGCCAGTTCGGACAGGGGGAACTATGGCTACACCTTC.

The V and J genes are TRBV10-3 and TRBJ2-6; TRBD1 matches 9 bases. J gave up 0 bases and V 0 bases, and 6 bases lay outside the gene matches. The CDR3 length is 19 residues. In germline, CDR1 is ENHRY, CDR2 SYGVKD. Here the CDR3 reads CAISESGTGFFSGANVLTF. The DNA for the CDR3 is TGTGCCATCAGTGAGTCCGGGACAGGGTTCTTCTCTGGGGCCAACGTCCTGACTTTC.

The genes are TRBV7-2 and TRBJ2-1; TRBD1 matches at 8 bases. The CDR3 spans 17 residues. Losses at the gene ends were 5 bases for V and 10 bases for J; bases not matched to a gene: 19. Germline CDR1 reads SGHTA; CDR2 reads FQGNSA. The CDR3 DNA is TGTGCCAGCAGCCAAAACCTCCGGGACAGGTTCGGCGGGGAGCAGTTCTTC. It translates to CASSQNLRDRFGGEQFF. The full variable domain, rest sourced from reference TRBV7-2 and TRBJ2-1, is GAGVSQSPSNKVTEKGKDVELRCDPISGHTALYWYRQSLGQGLEFLIYFQGNSAPDKSGLPSDRFSAERTGGSVSTLTIQRTQQEDSAVYLCASSQNLRDRFGGEQFFGPGTRLTVL.

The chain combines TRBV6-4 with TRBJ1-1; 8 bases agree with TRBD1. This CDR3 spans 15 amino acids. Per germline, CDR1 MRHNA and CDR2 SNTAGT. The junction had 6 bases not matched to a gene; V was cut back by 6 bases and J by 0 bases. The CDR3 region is CASSAGQGLNTEAFF. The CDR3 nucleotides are TGTGCCAGCAGCGCAGGACAGGGATTGAACACTGAAGCTTTCTTT.

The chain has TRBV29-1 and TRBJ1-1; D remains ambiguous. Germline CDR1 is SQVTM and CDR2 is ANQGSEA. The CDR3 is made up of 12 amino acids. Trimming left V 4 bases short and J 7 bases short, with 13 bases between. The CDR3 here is CSVGAGLSEAFF. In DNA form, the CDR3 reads TGCAGCGTTGGGGCAGGCCTTAGTGAAGCTTTCTTT. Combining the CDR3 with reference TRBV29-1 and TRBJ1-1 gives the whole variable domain SAVISQKPSRDICQRGTSLTIQCQVDSQVTMMFWYRQQPGQSLTLIATANQGSEATYESGFVIDKFPISRPNLTFSTLTVSNMSPEDSSIYLCSVGAGLSEAFFGQGTRLTVV.

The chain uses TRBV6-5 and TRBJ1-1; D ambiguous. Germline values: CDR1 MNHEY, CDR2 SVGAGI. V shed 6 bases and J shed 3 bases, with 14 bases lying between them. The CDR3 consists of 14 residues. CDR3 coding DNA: TGTGCCAGCAGGGTGAGGAAGAGGGACACTGAAGCTTTCTTT. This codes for CASRVRKRDTEAFF.

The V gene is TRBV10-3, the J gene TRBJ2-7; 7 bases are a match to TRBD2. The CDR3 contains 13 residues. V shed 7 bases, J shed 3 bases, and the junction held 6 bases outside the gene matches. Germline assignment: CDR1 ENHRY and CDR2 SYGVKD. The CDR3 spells CAIMNGLDYEQYF. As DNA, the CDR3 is TGTGCCATCATGAACGGACTAGACTACGAGCAGTACTTC.